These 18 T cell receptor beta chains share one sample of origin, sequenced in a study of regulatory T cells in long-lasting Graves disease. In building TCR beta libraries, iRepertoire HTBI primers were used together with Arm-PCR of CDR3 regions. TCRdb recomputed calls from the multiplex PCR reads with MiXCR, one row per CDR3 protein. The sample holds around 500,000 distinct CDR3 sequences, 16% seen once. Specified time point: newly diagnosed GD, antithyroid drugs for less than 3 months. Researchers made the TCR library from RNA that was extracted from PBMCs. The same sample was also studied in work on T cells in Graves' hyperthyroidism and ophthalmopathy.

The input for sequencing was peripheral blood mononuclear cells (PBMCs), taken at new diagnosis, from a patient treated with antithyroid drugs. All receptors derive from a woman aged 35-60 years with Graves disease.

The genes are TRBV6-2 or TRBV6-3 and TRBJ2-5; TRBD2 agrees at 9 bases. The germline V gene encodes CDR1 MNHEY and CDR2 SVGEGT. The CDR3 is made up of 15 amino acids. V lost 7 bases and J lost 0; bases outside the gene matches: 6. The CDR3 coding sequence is TGTGCCAGCAAGCTAGCGGGGAACTACCAAGAGACCCAGTACTTC. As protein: CASKLAGNYQETQYF.

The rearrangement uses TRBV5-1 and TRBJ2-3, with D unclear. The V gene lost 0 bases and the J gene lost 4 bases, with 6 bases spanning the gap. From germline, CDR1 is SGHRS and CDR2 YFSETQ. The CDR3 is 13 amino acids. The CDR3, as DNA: TGCGCCAGCAGCTTGGTATTGTCAGATACGCAGTATTTT. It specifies CASSLVLSDTQYF.

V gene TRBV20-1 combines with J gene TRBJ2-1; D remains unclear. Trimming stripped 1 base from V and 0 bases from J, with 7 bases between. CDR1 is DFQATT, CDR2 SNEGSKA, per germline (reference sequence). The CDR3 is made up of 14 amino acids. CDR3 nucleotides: TGCAGTGCTAGAGCAACAAGCTCCTACAATGAGCAGTTCTTC. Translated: CSARATSSYNEQFF.

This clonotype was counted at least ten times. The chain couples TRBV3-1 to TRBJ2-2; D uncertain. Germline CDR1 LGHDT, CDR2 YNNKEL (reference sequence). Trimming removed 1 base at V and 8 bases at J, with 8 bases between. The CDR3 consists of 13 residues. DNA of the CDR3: TGTGCCAGCAGCCAAGCATTAGTTGGGGAGCTGTTTTTT. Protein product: CASSQALVGELFF.

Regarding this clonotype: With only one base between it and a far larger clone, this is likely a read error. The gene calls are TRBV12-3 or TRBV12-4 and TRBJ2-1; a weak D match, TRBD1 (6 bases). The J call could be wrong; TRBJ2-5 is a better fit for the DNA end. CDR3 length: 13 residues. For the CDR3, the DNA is TGTGCCAGCCTGGGACAACCCGAAGAGACCCAGTACTTC. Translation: CASLGQPEETQYF.

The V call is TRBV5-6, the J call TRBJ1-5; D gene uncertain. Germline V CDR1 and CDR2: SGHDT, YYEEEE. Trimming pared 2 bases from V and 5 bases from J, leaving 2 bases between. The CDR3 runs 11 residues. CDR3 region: CASSFYQPQHF. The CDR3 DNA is TGTGCCAGCAGCTTCTATCAGCCCCAGCATTTT.

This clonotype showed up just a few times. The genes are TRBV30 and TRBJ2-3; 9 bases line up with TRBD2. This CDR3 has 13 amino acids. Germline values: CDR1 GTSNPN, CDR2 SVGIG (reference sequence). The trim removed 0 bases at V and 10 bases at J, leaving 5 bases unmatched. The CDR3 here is CAWSVGLAKAQYF. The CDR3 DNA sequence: TGTGCCTGGAGTGTGGGACTAGCAAAGGCGCAGTATTTT.

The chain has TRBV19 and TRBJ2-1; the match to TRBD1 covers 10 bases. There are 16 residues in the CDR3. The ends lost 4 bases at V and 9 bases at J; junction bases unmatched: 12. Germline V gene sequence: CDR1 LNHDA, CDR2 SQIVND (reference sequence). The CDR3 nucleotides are TGTGCCAGTAGTACCCTTAGGGGACAGGGGTTGAGTGAGCAGTTCTTC. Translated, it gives CASSTLRGQGLSEQFF.

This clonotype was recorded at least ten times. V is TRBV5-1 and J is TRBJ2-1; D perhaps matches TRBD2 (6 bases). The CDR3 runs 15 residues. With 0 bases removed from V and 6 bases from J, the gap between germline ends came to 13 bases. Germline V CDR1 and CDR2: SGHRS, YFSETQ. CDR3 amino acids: CASSLGGELANEQFF. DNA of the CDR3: TGCGCCAGCAGCTTGGGTGGGGAACTAGCCAATGAGCAGTTCTTC.

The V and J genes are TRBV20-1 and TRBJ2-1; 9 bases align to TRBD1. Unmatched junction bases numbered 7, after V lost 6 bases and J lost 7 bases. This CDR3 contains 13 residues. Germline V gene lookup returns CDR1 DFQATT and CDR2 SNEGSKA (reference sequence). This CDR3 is CSAKDRGRNEQFF. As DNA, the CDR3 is TGCAGTGCGAAGGACAGGGGCCGAAATGAGCAGTTCTTC.

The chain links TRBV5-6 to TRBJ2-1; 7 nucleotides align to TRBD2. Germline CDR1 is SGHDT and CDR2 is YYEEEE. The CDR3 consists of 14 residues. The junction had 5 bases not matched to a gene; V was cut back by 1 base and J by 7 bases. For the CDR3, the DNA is TGTGCCAGCAGCTTGTACAACGGGGGGAATGAGCAGTTCTTC. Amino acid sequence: CASSLYNGGNEQFF.

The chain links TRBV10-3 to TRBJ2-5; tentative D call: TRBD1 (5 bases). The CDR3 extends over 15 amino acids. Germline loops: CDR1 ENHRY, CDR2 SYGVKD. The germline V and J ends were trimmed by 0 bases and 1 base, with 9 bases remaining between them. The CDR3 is CAISESNRLQETQYF. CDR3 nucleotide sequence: TGTGCCATCAGTGAGTCTAACAGGCTCCAAGAGACCCAGTACTTC.

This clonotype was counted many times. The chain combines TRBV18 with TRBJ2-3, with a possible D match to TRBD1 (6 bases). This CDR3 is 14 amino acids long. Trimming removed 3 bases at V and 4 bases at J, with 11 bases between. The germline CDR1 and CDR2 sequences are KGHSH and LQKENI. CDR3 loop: CASSPQSGADTQYF. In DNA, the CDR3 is TGTGCCAGCTCACCTCAATCAGGGGCAGATACGCAGTATTTT.

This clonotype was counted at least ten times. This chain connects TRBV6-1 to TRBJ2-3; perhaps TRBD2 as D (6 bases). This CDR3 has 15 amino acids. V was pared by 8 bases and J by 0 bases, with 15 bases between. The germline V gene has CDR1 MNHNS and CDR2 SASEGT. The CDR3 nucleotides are TGTGCCAGCGGCATAGCGGCAGCTAGCACAGATACGCAGTATTTT. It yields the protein CASGIAAASTDTQYF.

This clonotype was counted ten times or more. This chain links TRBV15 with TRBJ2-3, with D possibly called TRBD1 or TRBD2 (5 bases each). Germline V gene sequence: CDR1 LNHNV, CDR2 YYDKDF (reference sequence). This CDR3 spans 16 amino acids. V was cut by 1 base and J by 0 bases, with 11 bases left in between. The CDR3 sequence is CATSRAVGRSTDTQYF. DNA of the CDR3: TGTGCCACCAGCAGAGCGGTGGGACGTAGCACAGATACGCAGTATTTT.

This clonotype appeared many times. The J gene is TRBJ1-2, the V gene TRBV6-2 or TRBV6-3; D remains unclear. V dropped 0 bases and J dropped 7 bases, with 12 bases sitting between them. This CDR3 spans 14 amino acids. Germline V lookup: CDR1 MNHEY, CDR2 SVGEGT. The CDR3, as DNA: TGTGCCAGCAGTTACTCGAGCCAGGAAGGTGGCTACACCTTC. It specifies CASSYSSQEGGYTF.

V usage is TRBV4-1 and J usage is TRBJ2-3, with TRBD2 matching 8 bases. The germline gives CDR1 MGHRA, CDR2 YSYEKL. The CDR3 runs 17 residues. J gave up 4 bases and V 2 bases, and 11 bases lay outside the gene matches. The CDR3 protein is CASSQFGSGTLADTQYF. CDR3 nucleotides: TGCGCCAGCAGCCAATTCGGTAGCGGGACCCTCGCAGATACGCAGTATTTT.

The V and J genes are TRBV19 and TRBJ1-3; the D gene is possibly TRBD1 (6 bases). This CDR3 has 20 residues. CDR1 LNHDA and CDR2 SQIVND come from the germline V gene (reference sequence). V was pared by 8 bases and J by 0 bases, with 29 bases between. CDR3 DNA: TGTGCCAGTTTCGGTAGATCGACAGGTCAACTTACTTCCTCTGGAAACACCATATATTTT. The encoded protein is CASFGRSTGQLTSSGNTIYF.